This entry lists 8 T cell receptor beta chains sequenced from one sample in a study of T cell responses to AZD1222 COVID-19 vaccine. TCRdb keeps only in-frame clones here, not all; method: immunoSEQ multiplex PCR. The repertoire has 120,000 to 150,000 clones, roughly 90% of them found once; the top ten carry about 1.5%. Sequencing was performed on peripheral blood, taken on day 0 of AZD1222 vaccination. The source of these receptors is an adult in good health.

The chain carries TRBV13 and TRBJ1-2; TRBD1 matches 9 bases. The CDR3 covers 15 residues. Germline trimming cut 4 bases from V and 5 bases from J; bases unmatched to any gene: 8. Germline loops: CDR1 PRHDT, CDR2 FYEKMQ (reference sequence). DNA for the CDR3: TGTGCCAGCAGCTGGGACAGGGCATCAGGGTATGGCTACACCTTC. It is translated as CASSWDRASGYGYTF.

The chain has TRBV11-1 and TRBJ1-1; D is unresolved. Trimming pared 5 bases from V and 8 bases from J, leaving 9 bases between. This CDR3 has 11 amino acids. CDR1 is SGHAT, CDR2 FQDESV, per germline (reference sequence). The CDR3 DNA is TGTGCCAGCAGCACGGGAAGAGAAGCTTTCTTT. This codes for CASSTGREAFF.

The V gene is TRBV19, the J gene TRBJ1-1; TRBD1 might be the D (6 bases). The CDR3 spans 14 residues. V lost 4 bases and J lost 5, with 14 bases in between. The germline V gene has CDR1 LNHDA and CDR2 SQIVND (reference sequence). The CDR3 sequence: CASSTTQGWTEAFF. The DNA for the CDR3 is TGTGCCAGTAGTACCACACAGGGTTGGACTGAAGCTTTCTTT.

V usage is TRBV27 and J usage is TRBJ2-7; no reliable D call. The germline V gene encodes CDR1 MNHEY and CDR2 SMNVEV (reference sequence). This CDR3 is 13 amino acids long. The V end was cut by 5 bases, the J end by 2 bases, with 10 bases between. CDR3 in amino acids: CASSAAPTYEQYF. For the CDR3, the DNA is TGTGCCAGCAGTGCAGCCCCTACCTACGAGCAGTACTTC.

In nucleotides, the CDR3 is TGTGCCAGCCGAAGTAGGGTTGGCAATGAGCAGTTCTTC. Its protein product is CASRSRVGNEQFF. V gene TRBV3-1 (or the pseudogene TRBV3-2) combines with J gene TRBJ2-1; D ambiguous. Looked up from germline, CDR1 is LGHDT and CDR2 is YNNKEL (reference sequence). The CDR3 spans 13 residues. The germline V and J ends were trimmed by 8 bases and 6 bases, with 14 bases remaining between them.

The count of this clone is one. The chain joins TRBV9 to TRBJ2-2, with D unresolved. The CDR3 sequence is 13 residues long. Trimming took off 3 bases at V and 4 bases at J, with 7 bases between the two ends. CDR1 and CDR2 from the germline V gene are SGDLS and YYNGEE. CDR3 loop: CASSGLGTGELFF. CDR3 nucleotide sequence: TGTGCCAGCAGCGGGTTGGGCACCGGGGAGCTGTTTTTT.

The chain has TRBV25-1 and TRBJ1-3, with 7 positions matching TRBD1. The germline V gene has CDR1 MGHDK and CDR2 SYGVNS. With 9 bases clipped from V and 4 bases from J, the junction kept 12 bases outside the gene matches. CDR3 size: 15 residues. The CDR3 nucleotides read TGTGCCAGTACGAGGGATGGGACAGCCGGAAACACCATATATTTT. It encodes CASTRDGTAGNTIYF.

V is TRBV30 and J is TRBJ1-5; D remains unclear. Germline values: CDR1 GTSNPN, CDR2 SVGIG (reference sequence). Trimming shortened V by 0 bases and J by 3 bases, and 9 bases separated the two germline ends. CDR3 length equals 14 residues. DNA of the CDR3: TGTGCCTGGAGTGTAGGCACACCCAATCAGCCCCAGCATTTT. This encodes CAWSVGTPNQPQHF.